This record covers a single T cell receptor beta chain. Its target is not known. This entry comes from a study of cytotoxic CD8 clonotypes in ibrutinib-treated CLL. The study's findings and limits: Under therapy, public clonotypes either contracted or stayed stable, and they were uncommon.

Repertoires were generated with immunoSEQ multiplex PCR, while TCRdb's copy carries only in-frame clones and drops some. Among just over 35,000 clones listed, 65% to 75% were seen once. From germline, CDR1 is PRHDT and CDR2 FYEKMQ (reference sequence). The V segment lost 1 base and the J segment 4 bases; nucleotides outside the gene matches: 8. The CDR3 covers 17 residues. The sequence was obtained from a human donor with chronic lymphocytic leukemia. The rearrangement joins TRBV13 to TRBJ2-3; 10 positions agree with TRBD2. Sequencing was performed on PBMCs, taken at disease progression, from a patient treated with ibrutinib. CDR3 protein: CASSLEVAGGGADTQYF. CDR3 DNA sequence: TGTGCCAGCAGCTTAGAGGTAGCGGGGGGCGGCGCAGATACGCAGTATTTT.